These 23 T cell receptor beta chains originate from one sample sequenced in a study of blood T cell repertoires in COVID-19. Method: immunoSEQ multiplex PCR; TCRdb's copy keeps in-frame clones and lacks some. The sample shows around 70,000 clones, 91% of them seen only once. Material: peripheral blood. These receptors all come from a human donor in a cohort sampled during active COVID-19.

Written as DNA, the CDR3 is TGTGCCACTCCGGGACAGGGGATTTGGACTGAAGCTTTCTTT. This gives the protein CATPGQGIWTEAFF. The gene calls are TRBV6-5 and TRBJ1-1, with 10 bases lining up with TRBD1. The CDR3 has 14 residues. After removal of 10 bases from V and 5 bases from J, the junction contained 10 bases not matched to a gene. Germline values: CDR1 MNHEY, CDR2 SVGAGI.

The chain links TRBV14 to TRBJ2-5; TRBD1 matches at 8 bases. The CDR3 has 18 amino acids. The germline CDR1 and CDR2 sequences are SGHDN and FVKESK. V shed 4 bases and J 5 bases; nucleotides not matched to a gene: 18. The CDR3 region has the DNA TGTGCCAGCAGCCTGAACTTAGGACAGGGCCCAACCTTGGAGACCCAGTACTTC. This sequence encodes CASSLNLGQGPTLETQYF.

The genes are TRBV19 and TRBJ2-7; a weak D match, TRBD1 (5 bases). Germline V gives CDR1 LNHDA, CDR2 SQIVND (reference sequence). V lost 7 bases, J lost 3 bases, and 10 bases lay in between. CDR3 length: 12 residues. The CDR3 DNA reads as TGTGCCAGTAATAACCAGGGCTACGAGCAGTACTTC. Protein product: CASNNQGYEQYF.

The chain uses TRBV6-6 and TRBJ1-3; a possible D gene is TRBD1 (5 bases). Trimming removed 6 bases at V and 2 bases at J, with 14 bases between. Germline values: CDR1 MNHNY, CDR2 SVGAGI (reference sequence). The length of the CDR3 is 15 residues. As DNA, the CDR3 is TGTGCCAGCAGCCCTAAGGGGTTGGCTGGAAACACCATATATTTT. Translating gives CASSPKGLAGNTIYF.

This chain connects TRBV18 to TRBJ1-4; weak D call: TRBD1 (5 bases). Trimming pared 3 bases from V and 5 bases from J, leaving 13 bases between. Per the germline V gene, CDR1 is KGHSH and CDR2 is LQKENI. The CDR3 has 15 amino acids. In DNA form, the CDR3 reads TGTGCCAGCTCACCGCAGCGGGGGGGAAATGAAAAACTGTTTTTT. Its protein product is CASSPQRGGNEKLFF.

J is TRBJ1-5 and V is TRBV7-9, with D tentatively TRBD1 (6 bases). V gave up 1 base and J gave up 4 bases, with 8 bases separating them. The V gene's germline CDR1 is SEHNR and CDR2 FQNEAQ (reference sequence). CDR3 length equals 14 residues. The CDR3 here is CASSLGTANQPQHF. The DNA for the CDR3 is TGTGCCAGCAGCTTAGGGACAGCAAATCAGCCCCAGCATTTT.

The chain is built from TRBV9 and TRBJ1-1, with TRBD1 matching 10 bases. The germline CDR1 and CDR2 sequences are SGDLS and YYNGEE. CDR3 length: 14 residues. V lost 5 bases, J lost 5 bases, and 6 bases stayed unmatched. The CDR3 reads CASSATGGWTEAFF. The DNA for the CDR3 is TGTGCCAGCAGTGCGACAGGGGGCTGGACTGAAGCTTTCTTT.

The rearrangement uses TRBV11-2 and TRBJ2-7; D remains unclear. Trimming took 1 base from V and 5 from J, leaving 6 bases between them. The CDR3 has 12 residues. The germline V gene has CDR1 SGHAT and CDR2 FQNNGV. CDR3: CASSLGRDEQYF. CDR3 coding DNA: TGTGCCAGCAGCTTAGGCCGAGACGAGCAGTACTTC.

This chain joins TRBV7-3 and TRBJ1-1; no definite D call. V was cut by 5 bases and J by 1 base, with 8 bases left in between. In germline, CDR1 is SGHTA, CDR2 FQGTGA. This CDR3 region has 13 residues. CDR3 nucleotide sequence: TGTGCCAGCAGCCGTACATCGAACACTGAAGCTTTCTTT. Residues: CASSRTSNTEAFF.

The rearrangement uses TRBV30 and TRBJ2-7; 7 bases fit TRBD2. The CDR3 length is 12 residues. Germline V gene lookup returns CDR1 GTSNPN and CDR2 SVGIG (reference sequence). The V and J ends lost 0 bases and 6 bases, in that order; junction bases with no gene match: 2. CDR3 nucleotides: TGTGCCTGGAGTGTCCAGCGGGGCGAGCAGTACTTC. Protein sequence: CAWSVQRGEQYF.

This clone was observed a few times. This chain connects TRBV10-1 to TRBJ1-2, with D uncertain. Per the germline V gene, CDR1 is WNHNN and CDR2 is SYGVQD (reference sequence). CDR3 size: 13 residues. The V and J ends lost 2 bases and 8 bases respectively, with 12 bases between them. Here the CDR3 DNA reads TGCGCCAGCAGTGAGGGGAGGGAGGACGGCTACACCTTC. Protein sequence: CASSEGREDGYTF.

This clone appeared a single time. The CDR3 loop reads CASSLNTGTGVEKLFF. CDR3 sequence (DNA): TGCGCCAGCAGCTTGAATACCGGGACAGGGGTAGAAAAACTGTTTTTT. The chain employs TRBV5-1 and TRBJ1-4; TRBD1 aligns across 10 bases. This CDR3 is built from 16 residues. The V gene's germline CDR1 is SGHRS and CDR2 YFSETQ. V was pared by 1 base and J by 8 bases, with 8 bases of the junction left unmatched. Combining the CDR3 with reference TRBV5-1 and TRBJ1-4 gives the whole variable domain KAGVTQTPRYLIKTRGQQVTLSCSPISGHRSVSWYQQTPGQGLQFLFEYFSETQRNKGNFPGRFSGRQFSNSRSEMNVSTLELGDSALYLCASSLNTGTGVEKLFFGSGTQLSVL.

V and J are TRBV7-3 and TRBJ1-2; TRBD1 is a possible D gene (5 bases). V was clipped by 4 bases and J by 8 bases, with 17 bases between them. The CDR3 extends over 14 amino acids. Germline lookup yields CDR1 SGHTA and CDR2 FQGTGA. CDR3 amino acids: CASSSTVSWWGYTF. The CDR3 DNA sequence: TGTGCCAGCAGCTCGACAGTTTCGTGGTGGGGCTACACCTTC.

This chain joins TRBV5-5 and TRBJ1-6, with unresolved D. CDR1 is SGHKS and CDR2 is YYEKEE in the germline V gene (reference sequence). Between the trimmed V and J ends, which lost 3 bases and 9 bases, there was a span of 10 bases. The CDR3 covers 13 residues. CDR3 DNA: TGTGCCAGCAGCTCCAACCGGGGTTCACCCCTCCACTTT. It yields the protein CASSSNRGSPLHF.

This clone was seen only a few times. V is TRBV6-5 and J is TRBJ1-1; maybe TRBD1 (5 bases). V lost 4 bases to trimming and J lost 0 bases, with 15 bases between them. Germline V gene sequence: CDR1 MNHEY, CDR2 SVGAGI. The CDR3 has 16 residues. The CDR3 region is CASSWGRQEMNTEAFF. The DNA for the CDR3 is TGTGCCAGCAGTTGGGGCCGCCAGGAGATGAACACTGAAGCTTTCTTT.

The V call is TRBV5-5, the J call TRBJ2-7; 7 bases agree with TRBD1. CDR3 size: 15 residues. Germline CDR1 reads SGHKS; CDR2 reads YYEKEE (reference sequence). J was trimmed by 0 bases and V by 1 base; bases with no gene match: 4. The CDR3 DNA sequence: TGTGCCAGCAGCTTGCTCACAGGGGACTCCTACGAGCAGTACTTC. It is translated as CASSLLTGDSYEQYF.

The rearrangement joins TRBV10-3 to TRBJ1-2; 10 nucleotides align to TRBD1. The V gene end was trimmed by 0 bases and the J gene end by 6 bases; junction bases not matched to a gene: 10. Germline V lookup: CDR1 ENHRY, CDR2 SYGVKD. The length of the CDR3 is 17 residues. CDR3 DNA sequence: TGTGCCATCAGTGAGTCTGGGACAGGGGCTACTGTTGATGGCTACACCTTC. The encoded protein is CAISESGTGATVDGYTF.

The V and J genes are TRBV15 and TRBJ2-1, with 8 bases that match TRBD2. The CDR3 contains 18 residues. Germline values: CDR1 LNHNV, CDR2 YYDKDF (reference sequence). V shed 0 bases, J shed 7 bases, and the junction held 14 bases outside the gene matches. The CDR3 reads CATSRDSQRGLPGNEQFF. The DNA for the CDR3 is TGTGCCACCAGCAGAGATAGCCAGCGGGGGCTCCCGGGTAATGAGCAGTTCTTC.

This clone was recorded only once. CDR3 region: CAISDYRDNEQYF. DNA for the CDR3: TGTGCCATCAGTGATTACAGGGATAACGAGCAGTACTTC. The chain links TRBV10-3 to TRBJ2-7; D perhaps matches TRBD1 (6 bases). Germline CDR1 is ENHRY and CDR2 is SYGVKD. V was shortened by 3 bases and J by 5 bases, with 11 bases between the two germline ends. The CDR3 contains 13 residues.

This rearrangement joins TRBV11-2 to TRBJ1-1; weak D call: TRBD1 (5 bases). The CDR3 loop spans 16 amino acids. Trimming shortened V by 4 bases and J by 4 bases, and 19 bases separated the two germline ends. CDR1 SGHAT and CDR2 FQNNGV come from the germline V gene. CDR3 amino acids: CASSYSLGALGTEAFF. The CDR3 nucleotides are TGTGCCAGCAGCTACAGCTTAGGGGCCCTGGGCACTGAAGCTTTCTTT. The full variable domain, with the rest looked up from reference TRBV11-2 and TRBJ1-1, is EAGVAQSPRYKIIEKRQSVAFWCNPISGHATLYWYQQILGQGPKLLIQFQNNGVVDDSQLPKDRFSAERLKGVDSTLKIQPAKLEDSAVYLCASSYSLGALGTEAFFGQGTRLTVV.

V usage is TRBV13 and J usage is TRBJ2-5; 9 bases are a match to TRBD2. V was clipped by 5 bases and J by 6 bases; unmatched bases: 7. The germline CDR1 and CDR2 sequences are PRHDT and FYEKMQ (reference sequence). The CDR3 spans 14 residues. The CDR3 sequence is CASSLGLAGKTQYF. CDR3 in DNA: TGTGCCAGCAGCCTGGGACTAGCTGGTAAGACCCAGTACTTC.

The chain joins TRBV10-3 to TRBJ1-2; D not certain. Germline-derived CDR1 and CDR2 are ENHRY and SYGVKD. CDR3 length: 13 residues. V lost 3 bases to trimming and J lost 1 base, with 6 bases between them. The CDR3 coding sequence is TGTGCCATCAGTGATGAGGTTAACTATGGCTACACCTTC. Its protein product is CAISDEVNYGYTF.

The chain has TRBV7-3 and TRBJ2-2; 10 bases are a match to TRBD1. From germline, CDR1 is SGHTA and CDR2 FQGTGA. This CDR3 is built from 17 residues. V lost 4 bases to trimming and J lost 0 bases; unmatched junction nucleotides: 5. The CDR3 spells CASSSGQGGPNTGELFF. The DNA for the CDR3 is TGTGCCAGCAGCTCCGGACAGGGGGGACCGAACACCGGGGAGCTGTTTTTT.